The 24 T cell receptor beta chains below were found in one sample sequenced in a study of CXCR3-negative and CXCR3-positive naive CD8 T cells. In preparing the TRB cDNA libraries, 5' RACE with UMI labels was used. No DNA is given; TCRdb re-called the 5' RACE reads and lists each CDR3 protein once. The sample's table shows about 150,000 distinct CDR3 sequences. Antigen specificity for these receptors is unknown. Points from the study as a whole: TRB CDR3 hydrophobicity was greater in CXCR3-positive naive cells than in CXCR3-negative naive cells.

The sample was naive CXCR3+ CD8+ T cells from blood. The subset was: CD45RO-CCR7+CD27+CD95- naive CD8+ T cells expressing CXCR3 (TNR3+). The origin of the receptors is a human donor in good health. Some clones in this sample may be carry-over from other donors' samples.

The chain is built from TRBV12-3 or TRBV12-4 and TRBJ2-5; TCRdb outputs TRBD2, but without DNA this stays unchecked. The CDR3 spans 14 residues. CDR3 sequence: CASSPLAGSETQYF.

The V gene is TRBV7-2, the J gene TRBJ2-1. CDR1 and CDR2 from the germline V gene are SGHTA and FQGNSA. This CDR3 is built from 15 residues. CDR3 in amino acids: CASSDQVFSYNEQFF.

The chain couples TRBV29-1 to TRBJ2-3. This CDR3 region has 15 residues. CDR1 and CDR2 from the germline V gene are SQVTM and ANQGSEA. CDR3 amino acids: CSVETVTSYTDTQYF.

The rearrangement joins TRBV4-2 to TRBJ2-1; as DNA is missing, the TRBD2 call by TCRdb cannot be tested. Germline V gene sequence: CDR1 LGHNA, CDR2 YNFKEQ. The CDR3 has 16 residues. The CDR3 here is CASSQDGTSAYNEQFF.

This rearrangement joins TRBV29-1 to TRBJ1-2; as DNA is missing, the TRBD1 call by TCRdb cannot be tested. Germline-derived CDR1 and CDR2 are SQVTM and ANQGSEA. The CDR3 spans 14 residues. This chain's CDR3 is CSVESPEEVYGYTF.

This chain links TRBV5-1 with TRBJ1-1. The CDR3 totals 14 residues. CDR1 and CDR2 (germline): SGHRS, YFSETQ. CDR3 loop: CASSLPGEGTEAFF.

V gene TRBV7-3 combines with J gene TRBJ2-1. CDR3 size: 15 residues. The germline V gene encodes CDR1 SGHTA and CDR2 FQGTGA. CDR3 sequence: CASSLSGLGDNEQFF.

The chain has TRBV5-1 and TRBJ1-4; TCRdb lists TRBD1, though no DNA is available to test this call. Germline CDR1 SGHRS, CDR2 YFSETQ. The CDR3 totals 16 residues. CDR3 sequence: CASSSRSRDRGGKLFF. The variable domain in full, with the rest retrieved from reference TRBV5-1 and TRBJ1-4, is KAGVTQTPRYLIKTRGQQVTLSCSPISGHRSVSWYQQTPGQGLQFLFEYFSETQRNKGNFPGRFSGRQFSNSRSEMNVSTLELGDSALYLCASSSRSRDRGGKLFFGSGTQLSVL.

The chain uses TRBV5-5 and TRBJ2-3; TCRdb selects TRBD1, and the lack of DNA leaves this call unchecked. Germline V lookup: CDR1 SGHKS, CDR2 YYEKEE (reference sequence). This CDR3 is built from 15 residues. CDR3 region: CASSLWDEGTDTQYF.

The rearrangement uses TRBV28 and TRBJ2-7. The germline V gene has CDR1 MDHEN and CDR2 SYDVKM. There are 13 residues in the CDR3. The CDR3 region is CASSLENPYEQYF.

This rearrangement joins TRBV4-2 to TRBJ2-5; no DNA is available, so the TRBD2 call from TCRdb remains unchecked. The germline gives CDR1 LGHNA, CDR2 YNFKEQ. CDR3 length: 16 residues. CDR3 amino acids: CASSEREASWGETQYF.

The CDR3 reads CASSPGTENTGELFF. This sequence joins TRBV28 and TRBJ2-2. Germline values: CDR1 MDHEN, CDR2 SYDVKM. The CDR3 is 15 residues long.

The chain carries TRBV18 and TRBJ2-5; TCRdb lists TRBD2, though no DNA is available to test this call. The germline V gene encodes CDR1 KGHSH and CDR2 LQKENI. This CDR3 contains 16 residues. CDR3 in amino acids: CASSPRLAGVGETQYF. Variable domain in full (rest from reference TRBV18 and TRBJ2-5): NAGVMQNPRHLVRRRGQEARLRCSPMKGHSHVYWYRQLPEEGLKFMVYLQKENIIDESGMPKERFSAEFPKEGPSILRIQQVVRGDSAAYFCASSPRLAGVGETQYFGPGTRLLVL.

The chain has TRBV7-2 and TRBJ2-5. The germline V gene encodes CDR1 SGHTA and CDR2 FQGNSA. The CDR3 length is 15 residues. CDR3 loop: CASSLALGIQETQYF.

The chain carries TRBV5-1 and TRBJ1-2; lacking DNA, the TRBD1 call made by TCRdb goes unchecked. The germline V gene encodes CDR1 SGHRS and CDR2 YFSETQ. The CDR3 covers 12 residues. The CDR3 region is CASSLEGDGYTF.

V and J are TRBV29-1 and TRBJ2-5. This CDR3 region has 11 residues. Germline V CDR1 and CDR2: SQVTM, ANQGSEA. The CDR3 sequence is CSVEREETQYF. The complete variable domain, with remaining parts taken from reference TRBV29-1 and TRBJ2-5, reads SAVISQKPSRDICQRGTSLTIQCQVDSQVTMMFWYRQQPGQSLTLIATANQGSEATYESGFVIDKFPISRPNLTFSTLTVSNMSPEDSSIYLCSVEREETQYFGPGTRLLVL.

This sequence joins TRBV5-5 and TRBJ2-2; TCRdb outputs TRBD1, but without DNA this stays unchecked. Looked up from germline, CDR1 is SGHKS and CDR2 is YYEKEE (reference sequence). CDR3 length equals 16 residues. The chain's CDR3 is CASSLGDRESAGELFF.

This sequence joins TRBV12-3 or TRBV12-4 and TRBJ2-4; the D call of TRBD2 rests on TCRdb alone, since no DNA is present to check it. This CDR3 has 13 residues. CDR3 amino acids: CASSDGLAGVQYF.

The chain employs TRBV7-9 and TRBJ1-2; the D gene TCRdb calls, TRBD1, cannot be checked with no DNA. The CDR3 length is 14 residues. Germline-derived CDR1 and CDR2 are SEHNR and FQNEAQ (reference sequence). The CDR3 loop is CASSPPSVTGSYTF.

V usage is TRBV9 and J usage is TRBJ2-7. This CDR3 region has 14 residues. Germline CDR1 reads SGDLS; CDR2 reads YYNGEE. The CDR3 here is CASSVALAPYEQYF.

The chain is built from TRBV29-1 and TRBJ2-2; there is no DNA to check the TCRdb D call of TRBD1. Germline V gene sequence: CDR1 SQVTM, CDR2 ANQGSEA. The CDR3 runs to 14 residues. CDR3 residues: CSVETGSNTGELFF.

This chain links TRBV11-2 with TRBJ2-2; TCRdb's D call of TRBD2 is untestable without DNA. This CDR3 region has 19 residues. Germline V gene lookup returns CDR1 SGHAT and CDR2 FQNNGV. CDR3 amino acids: CASSLRGFAGGVNTGELFF.

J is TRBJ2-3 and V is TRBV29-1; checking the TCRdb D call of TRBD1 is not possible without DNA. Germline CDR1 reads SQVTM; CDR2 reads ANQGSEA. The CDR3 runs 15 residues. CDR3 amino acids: CSVEVAGALTDTQYF.

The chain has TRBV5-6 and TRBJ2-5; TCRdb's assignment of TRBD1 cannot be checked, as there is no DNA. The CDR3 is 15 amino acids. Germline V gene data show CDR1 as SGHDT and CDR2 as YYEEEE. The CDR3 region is CASSPRTGGLETQYF. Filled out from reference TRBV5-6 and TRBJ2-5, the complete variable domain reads DAGVTQSPTHLIKTRGQQVTLRCSPKSGHDTVSWYQQALGQGPQFIFQYYEEEERQRGNFPDRFSGHQFPNYSSELNVNALLLGDSALYLCASSPRTGGLETQYFGPGTRLLVL.